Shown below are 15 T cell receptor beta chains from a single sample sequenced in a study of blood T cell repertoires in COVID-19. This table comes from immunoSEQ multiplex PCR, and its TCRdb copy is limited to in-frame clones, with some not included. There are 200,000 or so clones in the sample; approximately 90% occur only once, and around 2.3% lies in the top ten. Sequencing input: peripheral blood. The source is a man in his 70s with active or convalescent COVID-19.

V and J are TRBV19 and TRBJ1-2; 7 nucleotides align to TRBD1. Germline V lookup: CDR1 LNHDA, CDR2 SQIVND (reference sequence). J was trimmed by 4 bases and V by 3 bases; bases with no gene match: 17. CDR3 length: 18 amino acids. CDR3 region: CASSIQLWPRDRVYGYTF. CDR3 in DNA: TGTGCCAGTAGTATCCAGCTATGGCCCCGGGACAGAGTCTATGGCTACACCTTC. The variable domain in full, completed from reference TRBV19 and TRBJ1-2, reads DGGITQSPKYLFRKEGQNVTLSCEQNLNHDAMYWYRQDPGQGLRLIYYSQIVNDFQKGDIAEGYSVSREKKESFPLTVTSAQKNPTAFYLCASSIQLWPRDRVYGYTFGSGTRLTVV.

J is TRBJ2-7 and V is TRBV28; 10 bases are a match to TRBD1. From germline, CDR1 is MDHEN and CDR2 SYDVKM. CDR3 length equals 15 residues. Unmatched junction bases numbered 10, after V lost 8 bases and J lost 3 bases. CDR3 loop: CASHRSGQGFYEQYF. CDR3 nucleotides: TGTGCCAGCCATCGATCGGGACAGGGGTTCTACGAGCAGTACTTC.

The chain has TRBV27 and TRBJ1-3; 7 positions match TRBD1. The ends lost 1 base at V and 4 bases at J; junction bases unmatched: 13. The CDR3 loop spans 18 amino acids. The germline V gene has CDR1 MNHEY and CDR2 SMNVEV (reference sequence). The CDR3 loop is CASSLFLPTGTGGNTIYF. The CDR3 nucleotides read TGTGCCAGCAGTTTATTCCTCCCGACAGGGACTGGGGGAAACACCATATATTTT.

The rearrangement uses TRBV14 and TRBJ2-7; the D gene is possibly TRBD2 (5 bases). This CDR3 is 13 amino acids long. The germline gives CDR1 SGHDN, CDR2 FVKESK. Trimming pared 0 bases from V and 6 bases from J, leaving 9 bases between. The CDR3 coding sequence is TGTGCCAGCAGCCAAGATGTCGGGGTCGAGCAGTACTTC. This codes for CASSQDVGVEQYF.

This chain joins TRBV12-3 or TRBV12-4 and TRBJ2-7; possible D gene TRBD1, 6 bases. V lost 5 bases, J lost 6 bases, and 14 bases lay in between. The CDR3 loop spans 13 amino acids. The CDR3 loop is CASSLKTGSEQYF. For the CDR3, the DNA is TGTGCCAGCAGTCTAAAGACAGGTTCCGAGCAGTACTTC.

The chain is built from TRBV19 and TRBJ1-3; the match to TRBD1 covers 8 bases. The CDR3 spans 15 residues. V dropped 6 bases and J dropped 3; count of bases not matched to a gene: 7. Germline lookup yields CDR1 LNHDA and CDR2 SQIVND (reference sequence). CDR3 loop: CASRSAGGNGNTIYF. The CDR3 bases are TGTGCCAGTAGATCGGCAGGGGGCAATGGAAACACCATATATTTT.

The CDR3 region is CASSLGDRNYGYTF. The CDR3 nucleotides are TGCGCCAGCAGCTTGGGGGACAGGAACTATGGCTACACCTTC. The gene calls are TRBV5-1 and TRBJ1-2, with 8 bases that match TRBD1. The germline V gene encodes CDR1 SGHRS and CDR2 YFSETQ. V lost 0 bases to trimming and J lost 2 bases; unmatched junction nucleotides: 0. The CDR3 is made up of 14 amino acids.

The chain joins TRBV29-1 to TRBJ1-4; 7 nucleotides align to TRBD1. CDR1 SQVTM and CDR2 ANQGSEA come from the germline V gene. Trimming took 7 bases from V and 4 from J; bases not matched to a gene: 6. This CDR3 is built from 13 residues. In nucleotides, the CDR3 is TGCAGCGCATACAGGGGCTTTAATGAAAAACTGTTTTTT. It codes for CSAYRGFNEKLFF.

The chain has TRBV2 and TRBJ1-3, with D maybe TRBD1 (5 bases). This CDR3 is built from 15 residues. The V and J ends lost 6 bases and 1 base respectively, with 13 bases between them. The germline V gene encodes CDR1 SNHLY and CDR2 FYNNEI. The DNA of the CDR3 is TGTGCCAGCAGCTCACAGGTTCGTTCTGGAAACACCATATATTTT. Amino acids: CASSSQVRSGNTIYF.

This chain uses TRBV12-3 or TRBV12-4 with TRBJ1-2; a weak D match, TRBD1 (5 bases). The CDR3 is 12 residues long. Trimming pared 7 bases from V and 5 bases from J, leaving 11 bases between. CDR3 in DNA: TGTGCCAGCAAGGGGCGGGGTTATGGCTACACCTTC. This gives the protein CASKGRGYGYTF.

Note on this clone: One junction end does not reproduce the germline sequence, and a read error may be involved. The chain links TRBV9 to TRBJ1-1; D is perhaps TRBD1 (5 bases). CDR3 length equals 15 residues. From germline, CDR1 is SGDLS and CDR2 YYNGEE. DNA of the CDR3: TGTGCCAGCAGCGCTGGACACCTAATGAAGACTGAAGCTTTCTTT. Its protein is CASSAGHLMKTEAFF.

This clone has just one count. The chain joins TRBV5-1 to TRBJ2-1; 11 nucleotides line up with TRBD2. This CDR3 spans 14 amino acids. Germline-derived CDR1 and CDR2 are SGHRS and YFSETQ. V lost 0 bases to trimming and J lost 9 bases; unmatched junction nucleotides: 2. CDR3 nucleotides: TGCGCCAGCAGCTTGGTGGGACTAGCGGTTGAGCAGTTCTTC. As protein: CASSLVGLAVEQFF.

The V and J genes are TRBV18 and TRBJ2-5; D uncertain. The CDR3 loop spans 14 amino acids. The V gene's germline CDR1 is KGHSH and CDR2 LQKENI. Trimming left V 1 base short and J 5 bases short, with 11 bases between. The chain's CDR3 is CASSPQSHRETQYF. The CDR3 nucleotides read TGTGCCAGCTCACCACAGTCGCATCGGGAGACCCAGTACTTC.

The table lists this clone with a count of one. CDR3 DNA: TGTGCCAGCAGTGTACAGGGGAATCAGCCCCAGCATTTT. Encoded protein: CASSVQGNQPQHF. The chain combines TRBV28 with TRBJ1-5; 7 bases are shared with TRBD1. The CDR3 covers 13 residues. Germline values: CDR1 MDHEN, CDR2 SYDVKM. V was clipped by 5 bases and J by 4 bases; unmatched bases: 2.

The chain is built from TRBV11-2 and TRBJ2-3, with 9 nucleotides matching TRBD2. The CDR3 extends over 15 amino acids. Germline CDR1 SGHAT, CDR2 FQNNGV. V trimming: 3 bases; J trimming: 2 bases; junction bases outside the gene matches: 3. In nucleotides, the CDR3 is TGTGCCAGCAGCTTTCAGCGGGGGGTCACAGATACGCAGTATTTT. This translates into CASSFQRGVTDTQYF.